Listed below are T cell receptor beta chains from one sample, sequenced in a study of blood T cell repertoires in COVID-19. Generated by immunoSEQ multiplex PCR, the TCRdb table keeps only in-frame clones and is missing some. The sample lists more than 130,000 clones; about 90% were seen once. The specimen sequenced was peripheral blood. The receptors were gathered from a man aged 50 or older with active or convalescent COVID-19. The CDR3 runs from the conserved cysteine through the conserved F or W. D genes are given only for firm matches. Rows may omit the clone size; those that give it use once, few, many or a size class.

J gene: TRBJ1-1; D gene: NA; V gene: TRBV11-2; clone size: NA; CDR3 DNA: TGTGCCAGCAGCCTAATGGAGGGCAGGTATGACGCTGAAGCTTTCTTT; CDR3 protein: CASSLMEGRYDAEAFF
J gene: TRBJ2-3; D gene: TRBD2; V gene: TRBV3-1/TRBV3-2; clone size: NA; CDR3 DNA: TGTGCCAGCAGCCAAGGGCTAGCGGGACGAAATACGCAGTATTTT; CDR3 protein: CASSQGLAGRNTQYF
J gene: TRBJ1-2; D gene: NA; V gene: TRBV7-9; clone size: NA; CDR3 DNA: TGTGCCAGCAGCTTGGAAGGGGCTGGTGGCTACACCTTC; CDR3 protein: CASSLEGAGGYTF
J gene: TRBJ1-3; D gene: NA; V gene: TRBV2; clone size: NA; CDR3 DNA: TGTGCCAGCAGTGCCCAGTATCCTGGAAACACCATATATTTT; CDR3 protein: CASSAQYPGNTIYF
J gene: TRBJ2-3; D gene: TRBD2; V gene: TRBV9; clone size: NA; CDR3 DNA: TGTGCCAGCAGCGTAGGGGCTAGCGGAGGGCAGGATACGCAGTATTTT; CDR3 protein: CASSVGASGGQDTQYF
J gene: TRBJ2-5; D gene: NA; V gene: TRBV5-1; clone size: NA; CDR3 DNA: TGCGCCAGCAGTCGACAGTCTATCGGAGAGACCCAGTACTTC; CDR3 protein: CASSRQSIGETQYF
J gene: TRBJ1-1; D gene: NA; V gene: TRBV14; clone size: NA; CDR3 DNA: TGTGCCAGCAGCCACCCCTGGGGAGGGGATCTGAACACTGAAGCTTTCTTT; CDR3 protein: CASSHPWGGDLNTEAFF
J gene: TRBJ1-4; D gene: NA; V gene: TRBV28; clone size: NA; CDR3 DNA: TGTGCCAGCAGTTTACGTCGACAGGAGGAAAAACTGTTTTTT; CDR3 protein: CASSLRRQEEKLFF
J gene: TRBJ2-1; D gene: NA; V gene: TRBV2; clone size: NA; CDR3 DNA: TGTGCCAGCAATTTCCTCTCCGACAATGAGCAGTTCTTC; CDR3 protein: CASNFLSDNEQFF
J gene: TRBJ1-4; D gene: NA; V gene: TRBV4-2; clone size: NA; CDR3 DNA: TGTGCCAGCAGCCAAGGACGGGGGAGAGGTGAAAAACTGTTTTTT; CDR3 protein: CASSQGRGRGEKLFF
J gene: TRBJ2-3; D gene: NA; V gene: TRBV21-1; clone size: NA; CDR3 DNA: TGTGCCAGCAGCCATACAAAAACCCACAGGGCATGCGATACGCAGTATTTT; CDR3 protein: CASSHTKTHRACDTQYF
J gene: TRBJ1-3; D gene: NA; V gene: TRBV29-1; clone size: NA; CDR3 DNA: TGCAGCATCCTCAGGGATAGAAACACCATATATTTT; CDR3 protein: CSILRDRNTIYF
J gene: TRBJ2-1; D gene: TRBD2; V gene: TRBV7-3; clone size: NA; CDR3 DNA: TGTGCCAGCAGTAAACAGGGACTAGCGGGATACAATGAGCAGTTCTTC; CDR3 protein: CASSKQGLAGYNEQFF
J gene: TRBJ1-1; D gene: NA; V gene: TRBV10-3; clone size: NA; CDR3 DNA: TGTGCCATCAGTGTCGAGGCGAACACTGAAGCTTTCTTT; CDR3 protein: CAISVEANTEAFF
J gene: TRBJ2-3; D gene: TRBD2; V gene: TRBV10-2; clone size: NA; CDR3 DNA: TGCGCCAGCAGTGAGTCAAAAATAGCGGGGGCTGGCACAGATACGCAGTATTTT; CDR3 protein: CASSESKIAGAGTDTQYF
J gene: TRBJ2-7; D gene: TRBD2; V gene: TRBV18; clone size: NA; CDR3 DNA: TGTGCCAGCTCACCACGGGAGGGAGGCGAGCAGTACTTC; CDR3 protein: CASSPREGGEQYF
J gene: TRBJ2-3; D gene: TRBD2; V gene: TRBV9; clone size: NA; CDR3 DNA: TGTGCCAGCAGCGCCCTTGGGGGGGCGGGAGGGCCGAATACGCAGTATTTT; CDR3 protein: CASSALGGAGGPNTQYF
J gene: TRBJ2-7; D gene: NA; V gene: TRBV7-9; clone size: NA; CDR3 DNA: TGTGCCAGCAGCTTAGCGGGGCAGCATTCCAGCGAGCAGTACTTC; CDR3 protein: CASSLAGQHSSEQYF
J gene: TRBJ2-7; D gene: TRBD1; V gene: TRBV7-9; clone size: NA; CDR3 DNA: TGTGCCAGCAGCCGGACAGGGGGGCGCGAGCAGTACTTC; CDR3 protein: CASSRTGGREQYF
J gene: TRBJ2-7; D gene: TRBD2; V gene: TRBV6-2/TRBV6-3; clone size: NA; CDR3 DNA: TGTGCCAGCAGTTACCGTAGCGGGTACGAGCAGTACTTC; CDR3 protein: CASSYRSGYEQYF
J gene: TRBJ2-1; D gene: NA; V gene: TRBV7-9; clone size: once; CDR3 DNA: TGTGCCAGCAGCCCTATCGGCGGGACCAAAGATGAGCAGTTCTTC; CDR3 protein: CASSPIGGTKDEQFF
J gene: TRBJ2-5; D gene: TRBD1; V gene: TRBV6-1; clone size: NA; CDR3 DNA: TGTGCCAGCAGTGCTTACCGGGACAGGGGGCGTCGCTCTCTTGAGACCCAGTACTTC; CDR3 protein: CASSAYRDRGRRSLETQYF
J gene: TRBJ2-6; D gene: NA; V gene: TRBV6-2/TRBV6-3; clone size: NA; CDR3 DNA: TGTGCCAGCAGTTCCCCCCTCCGGGTAGGGGCCAACGTCCTGACTTTC; CDR3 protein: CASSSPLRVGANVLTF
J gene: TRBJ2-3; D gene: TRBD1; V gene: TRBV24-1; clone size: NA; CDR3 DNA: TGTGCCACCAGTGACCCGGGGACAGCAGATACGCAGTATTTT; CDR3 protein: CATSDPGTADTQYF
J gene: TRBJ2-3; D gene: NA; V gene: TRBV24-1; clone size: NA; CDR3 DNA: TGTGCCACCAGTGATCCGGACTCCCGCCCGGATACGCAGTATTTT; CDR3 protein: CATSDPDSRPDTQYF
J gene: TRBJ1-5; D gene: TRBD1; V gene: TRBV28; clone size: NA; CDR3 DNA: TGTGCCAGCAGTCCCTCTCGACAGGGAGGAAATCAGCCCCAGCATTTT; CDR3 protein: CASSPSRQGGNQPQHF
J gene: TRBJ2-7; D gene: NA; V gene: TRBV6-6; clone size: NA; CDR3 DNA: TGTGCCAGCAGTCCCTGGGCTGATTCATCCTACGAGCAGTACTTC; CDR3 protein: CASSPWADSSYEQYF
J gene: TRBJ2-5; D gene: TRBD2; V gene: TRBV13; clone size: NA; CDR3 DNA: TGTGCCAGCAGCGCCCTACTCCCCCGGGAGGGAGAGACCCAGTACTTC; CDR3 protein: CASSALLPREGETQYF
J gene: TRBJ1-4; D gene: NA; V gene: TRBV4-3; clone size: few; CDR3 DNA: TGCGCCAGCAGCCAAGCTAACCCTGAAAAACTGTTTTTT; CDR3 protein: CASSQANPEKLFF
J gene: TRBJ2-3; D gene: NA; V gene: TRBV5-1; clone size: NA; CDR3 DNA: TGCGCCAGCAGCTTGGCCAGGGGTACGGGCACAGATACGCAGTATTTT; CDR3 protein: CASSLARGTGTDTQYF
J gene: TRBJ2-1; D gene: TRBD2; V gene: TRBV29-1; clone size: NA; CDR3 DNA: TGCAGCGTCGGGACTAGCGGGAGGAATGAGCAGTTCTTC; CDR3 protein: CSVGTSGRNEQFF
J gene: TRBJ1-5; D gene: NA; V gene: TRBV6-5; clone size: NA; CDR3 DNA: TGTGCCAGCAGTCAACAGCCTAATAGCAATCAGCCCCAGCATTTT; CDR3 protein: CASSQQPNSNQPQHF
J gene: TRBJ1-2; D gene: NA; V gene: TRBV29-1; clone size: NA; CDR3 DNA: TGCAGCGTTGATAAGTGGGCCCCCTATGGCTACACCTTC; CDR3 protein: CSVDKWAPYGYTF
J gene: TRBJ2-2; D gene: TRBD2; V gene: TRBV7-6; clone size: NA; CDR3 DNA: TGTGCCAGCAGCCCGACTAGCGGGAGGTACACCGGGGAGCTGTTTTTT; CDR3 protein: CASSPTSGRYTGELFF
J gene: TRBJ1-6; D gene: NA; V gene: TRBV25-1; clone size: NA; CDR3 DNA: TGTGCCAGCAGTGAGAGCTCCTATAATTCACCCCTCCACTTT; CDR3 protein: CASSESSYNSPLHF
J gene: TRBJ2-7; D gene: TRBD2; V gene: TRBV2; clone size: NA; CDR3 DNA: TGTGCCAGCAGTGAAGCGCGTCTAGCGGGAGTAGAGCAGTACTTC; CDR3 protein: CASSEARLAGVEQYF
J gene: TRBJ1-6; D gene: TRBD1; V gene: TRBV19; clone size: NA; CDR3 DNA: TGTGCCAGTAGTAGCGACAGGGTCCGATCACCCCTCCACTTT; CDR3 protein: CASSSDRVRSPLHF
J gene: TRBJ2-7; D gene: NA; V gene: TRBV6-5; clone size: NA; CDR3 DNA: TGTGCCAGCAGTTACGCCTTTCTGAGAAACGAGCAGTACTTC; CDR3 protein: CASSYAFLRNEQYF
J gene: TRBJ2-7; D gene: TRBD1; V gene: TRBV10-3; clone size: once; CDR3 DNA: TGTGCCATCAGTGAGTCGGTGACAGGGACAATCGAGCAGTACTTC; CDR3 protein: CAISESVTGTIEQYF
J gene: TRBJ1-1; D gene: TRBD1; V gene: TRBV9; clone size: NA; CDR3 DNA: TGTGCCAGCAGCGTAGGGACAGGGGGACACACTGAAGCTTTCTTT; CDR3 protein: CASSVGTGGHTEAFF
J gene: TRBJ2-3; D gene: NA; V gene: TRBV9; clone size: NA; CDR3 DNA: TGTGCCAGCAGCGTAGAGGGGGGGACAGATACGCAGTATTTT; CDR3 protein: CASSVEGGTDTQYF
J gene: TRBJ1-4; D gene: NA; V gene: TRBV15; clone size: NA; CDR3 DNA: TGTGCCACCAGCAGAGGTCTGGGGGCCCCAAATGAAAAACTGTTTTTT; CDR3 protein: CATSRGLGAPNEKLFF
J gene: TRBJ1-4; D gene: NA; V gene: TRBV6-6; clone size: NA; CDR3 DNA: TGTGCCAGCAGCCCTCGACAGACCTTTCCCCCAAAACTGTTTTTT; CDR3 protein: CASSPRQTFPPKLFF
J gene: TRBJ1-1; D gene: NA; V gene: TRBV7-9; clone size: NA; CDR3 DNA: TGTGCCAGCAGCCCATCGAACACTGAAGCTTTCTTT; CDR3 protein: CASSPSNTEAFF
J gene: TRBJ2-7; D gene: NA; V gene: TRBV19; clone size: once; CDR3 DNA: TGTGCCAGTAGTATCGGTAACAGTCCCTACGAGCAGTACTTC; CDR3 protein: CASSIGNSPYEQYF
J gene: TRBJ2-7; D gene: NA; V gene: TRBV12-3/TRBV12-4; clone size: NA; CDR3 DNA: TGTGCCAGCAGTCCCCTCCTCGGGGGCGAGCAGTACTTC; CDR3 protein: CASSPLLGGEQYF
J gene: TRBJ1-2; D gene: TRBD1; V gene: TRBV28; clone size: few; CDR3 DNA: TGTGCCAGCAGTTTAGGAGGGGGCGTCTATGGCTACACCTTC; CDR3 protein: CASSLGGGVYGYTF
J gene: TRBJ2-7; D gene: NA; V gene: TRBV28; clone size: once; CDR3 DNA: TGTGCCAGCAGCCCCGCTTCCATCGAACGGGAGCAGTACTTC; CDR3 protein: CASSPASIEREQYF
J gene: TRBJ2-3; D gene: NA; V gene: TRBV9; clone size: NA; CDR3 DNA: TGTGCCAGCAGCGTCGACTTCCATACGCAGTATTTT; CDR3 protein: CASSVDFHTQYF
J gene: TRBJ2-7; D gene: NA; V gene: TRBV2; clone size: NA; CDR3 DNA: TGTGCCAGCACCCCCGGCAGGGGCTACAGGACCTACGAGCAGTACTTC; CDR3 protein: CASTPGRGYRTYEQYF
J gene: TRBJ2-1; D gene: TRBD1; V gene: TRBV19; clone size: NA; CDR3 DNA: TGTGCCAGTGGGGGACAGGGCTACAATGAGCAGTTCTTC; CDR3 protein: CASGGQGYNEQFF
J gene: TRBJ2-7; D gene: TRBD2; V gene: TRBV27; clone size: once; CDR3 DNA: TGTGCCAGCAGTCCGCGGGCTAGCGGGAGTTACGAGCAGTACTTC; CDR3 protein: CASSPRASGSYEQYF
J gene: TRBJ2-5; D gene: TRBD2; V gene: TRBV10-3; clone size: NA; CDR3 DNA: TGTGCCATCAGTGAAGGGACTAGCGGGAGGGTGATTGGAGAGACCCAGTACTTC; CDR3 protein: CAISEGTSGRVIGETQYF
J gene: TRBJ2-5; D gene: TRBD1; V gene: TRBV28; clone size: NA; CDR3 DNA: TGTGCCAGCAGTTCCTTCGACAGGGGACGAGAGACCCAGTACTTC; CDR3 protein: CASSSFDRGRETQYF
J gene: TRBJ2-2; D gene: TRBD1; V gene: TRBV24-1; clone size: NA; CDR3 DNA: TGTGCCACCAGTGAGCGTAACAGGGGGCCCCTTCCCGGGGAGCTGTTTTTT; CDR3 protein: CATSERNRGPLPGELFF
J gene: TRBJ1-4; D gene: NA; V gene: TRBV27; clone size: NA; CDR3 DNA: TGTGCCAGCAGCCCGAGAGACAGGCTTAATGAAAAACTGTTTTTT; CDR3 protein: CASSPRDRLNEKLFF
J gene: TRBJ2-7; D gene: TRBD1; V gene: TRBV6-2/TRBV6-3; clone size: NA; CDR3 DNA: TGTGCCAGCAGTAAAGGGACAGGGCGACCCTACGAGCAGTACTTC; CDR3 protein: CASSKGTGRPYEQYF
J gene: TRBJ1-4; D gene: NA; V gene: TRBV28; clone size: NA; CDR3 DNA: TGTGCCAGCAGTTTAGGCACAGCTAATGAAAAACTGTTTTTT; CDR3 protein: CASSLGTANEKLFF